Detailed here is one T cell receptor (beta chain). This clonotype was seen at least ten times. Its antigen is not yet known. Base quality data are lacking; no much larger clone is found one base away. Patients with ophthalmopathy had moderately to severely active disease, with a Clinical Activity Score of 3 or more, a NOSPECS grade of 4 or more, and a disease duration of less than 3 months. Patients with other autoimmune diseases, uncontrolled infections, pregnancy or lactation were excluded from the study. Clinical symptoms, serum thyroxine, TRAb, thyroid ultrasound and orbital computed tomography were used for diagnosis. Using Ficoll-Paque density gradient centrifugation, PBMCs were isolated from 9.5 to 10 ml of fresh peripheral blood. Trizol reagent was used to extract the total RNA, and its quality was then checked on an Agilent 2100 Bioanalyzer. For repertoire sequencing, the TCR beta CDR3 regions were amplified from RNA transcripts. The first round of RT-PCR was done with HTBI primers and the Qiagen OneStep RT-PCR kit, and was followed by a second round of multiplex PCR, then size selection and purification. Libraries were sequenced paired-end with 100 bp reads on an Illumina HiSeq2000. For the original study's pipeline: SOAPnuke was used to process the reads, removing any read that contained adapters or uncalled bases, had a mean Phred below 15, or lacked an exact match to the constant primer or identifier. COPE v1.2.5 was used to merge high-quality paired reads. Clonotypes were defined as unique nucleotide sequences and were aligned to IMGT TRB V, D and J references using MiTCR v1.1. The analysis was limited to V-J combinations with a frequency above 0.0001, which together covered 99.2% of repertoires. For each V-J combination, a TCR clonal expansion and chaos score was defined as F50 clonal expansion divided by the chaos observed in the TCRdist matrix. Welch's t-statistics and random forest were used to reduce the features to roughly 14 V-J combinations, which were then used as input to a naive Bayes classifier. Thyroid-blood repertoire similarity was quantified with the Morisita-Horn index. TCRdb reanalyzed the raw reads on its own, using fastp at Q25 for trimming and MiXCR for clone calling, and kept in-frame beta chains. Each record represents a unique CDR3 protein, reported with the most common genes and DNA among its rows. These V and J calls derive from TCRdb rather than the authors' analysis. This sample comprises 650,000 to 900,000 distinct CDR3 sequences, 40% of them detected only once. In total, the top ten clones hold 40% to 55% of the sample.

The cysteine opens and the phenylalanine closes a CDR3 of 11 amino acids. Only the CDR3 part of the read is kept: 33 bases, read in frame from the first base. V and J lose 5 bases and 11 bases, and a span of 12 bases separates them. The data are from a study of Graves' ophthalmopathy and Graves' hyperthyroidism (dated by TCRdb to between 2017 and 2018). At the level of the whole study: Peripheral blood was collected before any treatment was given, at the time of initial diagnosis. To explore V-J signatures that distinguish ophthalmopathy from hyperthyroidism, a discovery set of roughly 98 patients was enrolled, made up of around 40 with ophthalmopathy and under 65 with stable hyperthyroidism. For independent validation, a separate cohort was made up of approximately 18 hyperthyroidism patients plus 17 patients who later progressed from hyperthyroidism to ophthalmopathy. Following sampling, methimazole starting at 30 mg daily was administered to hyperthyroidism patients, and high-dose intravenous methylprednisolone was administered to ophthalmopathy patients. To tell Graves' ophthalmopathy apart from Graves' hyperthyroidism, and to predict which patients would progress to ophthalmopathy, the study relied on TCR beta repertoire signatures. In total, 135 blood samples were TCR-sequenced: 43 ophthalmopathy, some 75 hyperthyroidism and some 17 hyperthyroidism-to-ophthalmopathy patients. In a handful of hyperthyroidism patients, the T-cell repertoire of thyroid tissue was compared with the T-cell repertoire of blood. The full study reports these points: In validation, the model predicted ophthalmopathy progression with about 71% sensitivity and 72.22% specificity; roughly 11 predicted patients were CT-confirmed with GO in a median of about 7.1 months. In cross-validation, the 13-signature model distinguished ophthalmopathy from stable hyperthyroidism with 87.88% sensitivity and about 81% specificity, while in the test set the corresponding values were about 80% and 75%. Most expanded thyroid clonotypes with a frequency above 0.001 also appeared in blood, which suggests that blood repertoires may reflect the immune response in the thyroid. Sample size was not statistically predetermined, and group allocation was not concealed from the investigators.

The chain employs TRBV12-3 or TRBV12-4 and TRBJ1-1; confidence is insufficient to name the D gene. The TCR was taken from an adult man with Graves' ophthalmopathy. The specimen sequenced was peripheral blood. The CDR3 is CASSPGELAFF. The base sequence is TGTGCCAGCAGTCCCGGAGAACTGGCTTTCTTT.